The source of this T cell receptor beta chain is a study of cytomegalovirus exposure and HLA in healthy donors. General study points: Most observed TCR sequences were rare, whereas some public TCRs were detected in many donors.

Trimming cost V 8 bases and J 4 bases; bases outside gene matches: 8. The CDR3 has 14 residues. Germline-derived CDR1 and CDR2 are MDHEN and SYDVKM. Healthy bone marrow donors made up the donor group. Amplification used 60 Vbeta primers and 13 Jbeta primers. The repertoire was sequenced with immunoSEQ multiplex PCR; TCRdb's copy has only in-frame clones and lacks some. Found here are roughly 100,000 clones, 60% to 70% of them singletons; the top ten hold roughly 3.5%. As to this clone: Its antigen is undetermined.

The J gene is TRBJ1-1, the V gene TRBV28; 9 nucleotides align to TRBD1. The receptor was derived from a woman aged 50 to 60 in good health and CMV-seronegative. Material for sequencing was PBMCs. Written as DNA, the CDR3 is TGTGCCAGCCGCACCGGGACAGGGAGCACTGAAGCTTTCTTT. It yields the protein CASRTGTGSTEAFF. The entire variable domain, with the rest obtained from reference TRBV28 and TRBJ1-1, is as follows: DVKVTQSSRYLVKRTGEKVFLECVQDMDHENMFWYRQDPGLGLRLIYFSYDVKMKEKGDIPEGYSVSREKKERFSLILESASTNQTSMYLCASRTGTGSTEAFFGQGTRLTVV.